These T cell receptor beta chains were read from a single sample in a study of shared clonotypes between healthy human individuals. This table comes from immunoSEQ multiplex PCR, and its TCRdb copy is limited to in-frame clones, with some not included. The data hold about 2,100,000 clones, with around 93% observed a single time. Source material: naive CD8+ T cells from PBMCs. These receptors originate from a man aged 18-30 years in good health. Some clones in this sample may be carry-over from other donors' samples. Both conserved end residues are part of each CDR3. A D gene is named only where the DNA matches it firmly.

d_call,v_call,cdr3_length,j_call,cdr3_aa
.,TRBV7-2,14,TRBJ1-1,CASSPRLANTEAFF
TRBD1,TRBV5-1,16,TRBJ2-1,CASSPGTGGPYNEQFF
.,TRBV9,12,TRBJ2-5,CASSADEETQYF
.,TRBV5-1,15,TRBJ2-7,CASRPTAASGYEQYF
TRBD2,TRBV7-9,16,TRBJ2-5,CASSVTGTSGGETQYF
TRBD1,TRBV5-6,13,TRBJ2-1,CASSPTGDHEQFF
TRBD1,TRBV11-2,17,TRBJ1-1,CASSTGQGRGANTEAFF
TRBD1,TRBV19,14,TRBJ1-1,CASSIWTGDTEAFF
TRBD1,TRBV7-9,16,TRBJ2-1,CASSPGTGRGYNEQFF
.,TRBV10-3,15,TRBJ2-5,CAISEVSSDQETQYF
.,TRBV4-2,13,TRBJ1-5,CASSLGNNQPQHF
.,TRBV14,13,TRBJ2-2,CASSQFPTGELFF
TRBD2,TRBV19,19,TRBJ2-2,CASSIDSFREGLNTGELFF
TRBD1,TRBV28,13,TRBJ1-2,CASSEQGPYGYTF
.,TRBV9,14,TRBJ1-5,CASSPAGGNQPQHF
.,TRBV30,14,TRBJ1-1,CAWSVVGSYTEAFF
.,TRBV30,12,TRBJ2-6,CAWTLDPSSLTF
.,TRBV12-5,17,TRBJ2-1,CASGLATPTGMGIEQFF
.,TRBV27,17,TRBJ2-1,CASSMRPGRSTNNEQFF
TRBD1,TRBV19,16,TRBJ2-2,CASSNRTGNGAGELFF
.,TRBV28,16,TRBJ2-3,CASSLMTKPGTDTQYF
.,TRBV29-1,13,.,CSVEGQAPYEQYF
TRBD1,TRBV6-1,15,TRBJ1-2,CASSPIYGQGYGYTF
.,TRBV15,15,TRBJ2-2,CATSRKGLDTGELFF
.,TRBV19,12,TRBJ1-1,CASNTGWTEAFF